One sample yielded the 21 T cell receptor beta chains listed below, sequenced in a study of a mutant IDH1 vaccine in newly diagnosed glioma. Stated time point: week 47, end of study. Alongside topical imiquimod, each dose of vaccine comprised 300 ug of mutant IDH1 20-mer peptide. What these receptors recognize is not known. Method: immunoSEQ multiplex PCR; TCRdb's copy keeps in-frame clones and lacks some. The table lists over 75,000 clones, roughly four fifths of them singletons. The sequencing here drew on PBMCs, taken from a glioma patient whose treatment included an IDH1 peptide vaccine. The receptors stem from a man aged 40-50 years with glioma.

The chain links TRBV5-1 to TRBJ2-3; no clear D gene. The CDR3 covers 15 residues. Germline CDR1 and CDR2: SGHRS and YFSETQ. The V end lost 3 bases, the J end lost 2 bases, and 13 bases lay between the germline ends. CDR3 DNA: TGCGCCAGCAGCTCGATTGGACGTTCCACAGATACGCAGTATTTT. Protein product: CASSSIGRSTDTQYF. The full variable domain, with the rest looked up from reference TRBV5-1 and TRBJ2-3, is KAGVTQTPRYLIKTRGQQVTLSCSPISGHRSVSWYQQTPGQGLQFLFEYFSETQRNKGNFPGRFSGRQFSNSRSEMNVSTLELGDSALYLCASSSIGRSTDTQYFGPGTRLTVL.

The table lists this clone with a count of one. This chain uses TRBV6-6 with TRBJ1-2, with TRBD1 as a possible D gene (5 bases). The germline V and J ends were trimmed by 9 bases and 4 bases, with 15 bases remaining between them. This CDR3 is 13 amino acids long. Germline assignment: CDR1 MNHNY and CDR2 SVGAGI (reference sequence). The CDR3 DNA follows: TGTGCCAGTTACCAGGGTAGCGGCTATGGCTACACCTTC. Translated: CASYQGSGYGYTF.

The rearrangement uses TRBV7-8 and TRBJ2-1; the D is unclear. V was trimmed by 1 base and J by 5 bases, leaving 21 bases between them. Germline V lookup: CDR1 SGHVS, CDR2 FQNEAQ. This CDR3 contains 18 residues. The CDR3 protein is CASSLVVRPRNVNNEQFF. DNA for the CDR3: TGTGCCAGCAGCTTAGTGGTTCGTCCCAGGAACGTAAACAATGAGCAGTTCTTC.

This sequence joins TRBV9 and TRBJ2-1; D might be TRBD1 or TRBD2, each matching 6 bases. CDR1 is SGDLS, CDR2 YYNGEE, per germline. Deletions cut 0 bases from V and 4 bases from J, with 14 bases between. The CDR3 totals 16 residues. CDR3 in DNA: TGTGCCAGCAGCGTAGGCGGGGCAGGGGAGTACAATGAGCAGTTCTTC. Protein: CASSVGGAGEYNEQFF.

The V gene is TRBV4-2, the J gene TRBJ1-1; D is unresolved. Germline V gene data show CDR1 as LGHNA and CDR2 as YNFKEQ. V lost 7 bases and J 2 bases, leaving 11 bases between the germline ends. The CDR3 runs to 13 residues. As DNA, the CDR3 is TGTGCCAGCAACCAGGACGGCAACACTGAAGCTTTCTTT. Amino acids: CASNQDGNTEAFF.

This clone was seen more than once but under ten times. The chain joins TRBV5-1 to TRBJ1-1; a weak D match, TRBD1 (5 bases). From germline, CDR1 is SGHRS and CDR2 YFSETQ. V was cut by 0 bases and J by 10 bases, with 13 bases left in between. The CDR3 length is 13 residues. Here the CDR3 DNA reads TGCGCCAGCAGCTTGGGTCCTGACAGAGTAGCTTTCTTT. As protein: CASSLGPDRVAFF.

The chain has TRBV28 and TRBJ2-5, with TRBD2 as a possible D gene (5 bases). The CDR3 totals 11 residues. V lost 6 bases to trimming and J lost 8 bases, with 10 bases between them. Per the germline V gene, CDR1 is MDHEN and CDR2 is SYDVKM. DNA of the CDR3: TGTGCCAGCAGCCCCGAGGGAACCCAGTACTTC. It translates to CASSPEGTQYF. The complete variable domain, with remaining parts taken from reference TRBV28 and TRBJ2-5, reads DVKVTQSSRYLVKRTGEKVFLECVQDMDHENMFWYRQDPGLGLRLIYFSYDVKMKEKGDIPEGYSVSREKKERFSLILESASTNQTSMYLCASSPEGTQYFGPGTRLLVL.

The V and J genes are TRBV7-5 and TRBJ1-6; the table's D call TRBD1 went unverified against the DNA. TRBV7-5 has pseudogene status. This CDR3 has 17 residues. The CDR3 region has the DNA TGTGCCAGAAGCTTAGCAGTCTACCTTTCTAGGGGTTCACCCCTCCACTTT. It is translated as CARSLAVYLSRGSPLHF.

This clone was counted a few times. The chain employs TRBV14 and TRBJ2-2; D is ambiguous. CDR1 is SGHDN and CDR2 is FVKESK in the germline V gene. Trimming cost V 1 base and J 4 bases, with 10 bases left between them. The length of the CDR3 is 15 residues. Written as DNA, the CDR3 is TGTGCCAGCAGCCAAGTATCATGGGGCACCGGGGAGCTGTTTTTT. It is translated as CASSQVSWGTGELFF.

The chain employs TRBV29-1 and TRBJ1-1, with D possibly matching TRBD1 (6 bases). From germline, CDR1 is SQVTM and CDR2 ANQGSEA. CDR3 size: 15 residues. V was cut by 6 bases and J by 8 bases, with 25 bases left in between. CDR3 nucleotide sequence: TGCAGCGTAGGGGTCTGGGGACACGTAAAAGGGGAAGCTTTCTTT. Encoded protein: CSVGVWGHVKGEAFF.

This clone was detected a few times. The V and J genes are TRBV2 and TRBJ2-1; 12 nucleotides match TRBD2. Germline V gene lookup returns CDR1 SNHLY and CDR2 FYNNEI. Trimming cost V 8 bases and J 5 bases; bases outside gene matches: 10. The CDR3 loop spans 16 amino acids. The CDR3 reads CASFASGRATDNEQFF. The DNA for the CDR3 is TGTGCCAGCTTTGCTAGCGGGAGGGCCACAGACAATGAGCAGTTCTTC.

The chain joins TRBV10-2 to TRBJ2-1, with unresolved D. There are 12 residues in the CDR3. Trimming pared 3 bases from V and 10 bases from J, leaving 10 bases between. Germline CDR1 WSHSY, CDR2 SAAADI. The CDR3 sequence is CASSDFRYEQFF. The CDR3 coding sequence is TGCGCCAGCAGTGACTTTCGTTACGAGCAGTTCTTC.

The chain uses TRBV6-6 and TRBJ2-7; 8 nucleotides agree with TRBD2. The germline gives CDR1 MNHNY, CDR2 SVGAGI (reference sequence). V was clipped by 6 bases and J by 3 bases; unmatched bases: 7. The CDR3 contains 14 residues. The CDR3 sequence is CASSLAGVLYEQYF. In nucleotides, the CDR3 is TGTGCCAGCAGCCTAGCGGGTGTACTCTACGAGCAGTACTTC.

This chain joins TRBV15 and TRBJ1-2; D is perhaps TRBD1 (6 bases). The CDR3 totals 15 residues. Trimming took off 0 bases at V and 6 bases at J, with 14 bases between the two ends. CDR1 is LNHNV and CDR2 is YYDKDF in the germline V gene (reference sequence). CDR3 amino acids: CATSRDWGPVHGYTF. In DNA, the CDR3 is TGTGCCACCAGCAGAGATTGGGGGCCCGTCCATGGCTACACCTTC. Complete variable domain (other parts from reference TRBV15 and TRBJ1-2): DAMVIQNPRYQVTQFGKPVTLSCSQTLNHNVMYWYQQKSSQAPKLLFHYYDKDFNNEADTPDNFQSRRPNTSFCFLDIRSPGLGDTAMYLCATSRDWGPVHGYTFGSGTRLTVV.

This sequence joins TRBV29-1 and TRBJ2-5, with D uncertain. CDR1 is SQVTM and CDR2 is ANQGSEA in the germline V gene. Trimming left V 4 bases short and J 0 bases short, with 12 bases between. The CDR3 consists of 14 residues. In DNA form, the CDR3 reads TGCAGCGTTGCCACTATTAAATACCAAGAGACCCAGTACTTC. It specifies CSVATIKYQETQYF.

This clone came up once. CDR3 in DNA: TGTGCCACCCTCGATCGTGACAGGGGCAATCAGCCCCAGCATTTT. As protein: CATLDRDRGNQPQHF. The chain has TRBV15 and TRBJ1-5; TRBD1 agrees at 7 bases. Per the germline V gene, CDR1 is LNHNV and CDR2 is YYDKDF (reference sequence). V was clipped by 8 bases and J by 2 bases; unmatched bases: 9. The CDR3 spans 15 residues.

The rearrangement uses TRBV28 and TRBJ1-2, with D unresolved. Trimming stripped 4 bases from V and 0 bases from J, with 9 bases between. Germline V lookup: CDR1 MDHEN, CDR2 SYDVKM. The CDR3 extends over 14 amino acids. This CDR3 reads CASSSRPTNYGYTF. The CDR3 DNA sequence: TGTGCCAGCAGTTCTCGACCGACTAACTATGGCTACACCTTC.

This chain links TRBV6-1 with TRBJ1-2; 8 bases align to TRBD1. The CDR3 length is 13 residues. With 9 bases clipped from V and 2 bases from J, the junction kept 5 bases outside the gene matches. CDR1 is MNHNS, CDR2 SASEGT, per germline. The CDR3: CASGQGLNYGYTF. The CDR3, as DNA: TGTGCCAGTGGACAGGGCCTCAACTATGGCTACACCTTC.

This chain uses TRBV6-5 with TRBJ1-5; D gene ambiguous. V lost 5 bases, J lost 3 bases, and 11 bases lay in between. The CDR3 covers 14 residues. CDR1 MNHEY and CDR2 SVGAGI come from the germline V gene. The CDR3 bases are TGTGCCAGCAGTAACCGGGATCCCAATCAGCCCCAGCATTTT. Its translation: CASSNRDPNQPQHF.

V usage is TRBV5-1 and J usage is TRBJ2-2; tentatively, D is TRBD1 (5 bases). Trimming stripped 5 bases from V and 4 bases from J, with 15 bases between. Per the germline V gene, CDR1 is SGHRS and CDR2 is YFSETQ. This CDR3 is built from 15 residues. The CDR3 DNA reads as TGCGCCAGCAGTTTGACAGTCTCTTCCACCGGGGAGCTGTTTTTT. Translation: CASSLTVSSTGELFF.

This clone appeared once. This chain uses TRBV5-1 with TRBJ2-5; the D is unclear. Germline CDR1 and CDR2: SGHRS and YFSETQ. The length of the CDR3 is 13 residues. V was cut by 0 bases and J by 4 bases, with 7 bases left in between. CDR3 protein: CASSLVGVETQYF. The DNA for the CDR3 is TGCGCCAGCAGCTTGGTAGGCGTAGAGACCCAGTACTTC.